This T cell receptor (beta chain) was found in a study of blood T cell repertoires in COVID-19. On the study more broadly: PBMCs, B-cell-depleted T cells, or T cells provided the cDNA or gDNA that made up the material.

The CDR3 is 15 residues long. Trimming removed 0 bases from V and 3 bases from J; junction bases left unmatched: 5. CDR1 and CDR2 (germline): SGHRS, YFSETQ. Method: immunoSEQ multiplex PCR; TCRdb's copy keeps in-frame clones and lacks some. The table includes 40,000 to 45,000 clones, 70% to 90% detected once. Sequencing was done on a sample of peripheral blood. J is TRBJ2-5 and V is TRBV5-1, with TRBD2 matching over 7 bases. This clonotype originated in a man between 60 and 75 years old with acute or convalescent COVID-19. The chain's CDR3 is CASSLDPGGKETQYF. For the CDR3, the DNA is TGCGCCAGCAGCTTGGATCCGGGGGGAAAAGAGACCCAGTACTTC.